This TCR beta chain was recorded in a study of shared clonotypes between healthy human individuals (dated by TCRdb to about 2020). About the full investigation: The cohort included a few men and a couple of women between 18 and 49 years of age. To estimate repertoire size and how much clonotype sharing occurs between individuals, the study deeply sequenced the blood TCR repertoires of about 5 healthy adults. To increase sequencing depth and limit assay-specific biases, different laboratories used diverse techniques to prepare libraries and sequence TCR repertoires. Between about 0.8 and 9.5 billion PBMCs per donor were obtained by leukapheresis. For each donor, three plates each were used for CD4 naive and CD4 memory, two plates were used for CD8 naive, and one plate was used for CD8 memory.

What the research found in general, with its limitations: Estimated clonotype richness was generally larger for naive than for memory subsets. Incomplete sequencing was indicated by rarefaction of sorted-subset datasets, despite the large sequencing depth. Pairwise subsampling led to the expectation that sequencing depth would affect the degree of clonotype sharing among donors. Clonotypes shared by all four sorted-subset donors showed higher generation probabilities than non-shared clonotypes. Across a handful of donors, 5% to 6% of naive CD4, roughly 3.5% of naive CD8, 2.3% of memory CD4, and under 0.45% of memory CD8 clonotypes were shared. Sampling was restricted to blood, and TCR repertoires in tissues likely differ from the TCR repertoires found in blood. Because the study included only a small number of donors, the genetic and exposure-history diversity represented was limited.

The donors were healthy, HIV-negative adults with no recently reported acute infections or vaccinations. Every donor was a Caucasian adult residing in Nashville, Tennessee, USA. CD4+ T cells were enriched by magnetic negative selection, after which naive cells were positively selected on CD45RA and the negative fraction was taken as the memory subset. After blood collection by leukapheresis, PBMCs were isolated using Ficoll-Histopaque density gradient centrifugation and then cryopreserved in the vapor phase of liquid nitrogen. Analytical flow cytometry was used to check the purity and quantity of every magnetically sorted T cell population. From each sorted fraction, genomic DNA was isolated and quantified by UV absorbance on a Nanodrop 2000c. Using the deep immunoSEQ assay, TCR CDR3 regions were amplified from genomic DNA by multiplex PCR. Extracted genomic DNA from each cell subset was spread evenly across all wells of several immunoSEQ 96-well plates, with each plate serving as a replicate. For sorted subsets, each replicate PCR was loaded with about 0.2 ug genomic DNA, equivalent to 32,000 or so T cell genomes. Purified libraries were measured with a Qubit 3.0 fluorometer, size-checked on a Bioanalyzer 2100, and measured again with the KAPA Library Quantification kit. Every immunoSEQ 96-well plate was sequenced on a separate single-read 150-cycle Illumina NextSeq 550 flow cell. Per the source publication's procedure: Because the immunoSEQ output included only junctional sequences and no quality scores, the filtering could not be the same as the filtering used for full-length reads. Sequences were annotated with PyIR, a Python wrapper for IgBLAST v1.9, using IMGT germline references to assign V/J genes and CDR3. Reads were removed for weak V/J assignments (E-value above 1e-6), missing CDR3, stop codons, out-of-frame junctions, or ambiguous translated residues. V3J clonotypes were defined as sequences sharing an identical inferred V gene, J gene, and CDR3 amino acid sequence. The percentage overlap between two repertoires was calculated by dividing the number of shared unique clonotypes by the size of the smaller repertoire. Three approaches were used to assess repertoire richness: RTK rarefaction, the Chao1 estimator, and Recon v2.1 estimates of unobserved clonotypes. Generation probabilities were computed with OLGA for all TCRbeta clonotypes obtained by the gDNA method from a handful of donors. TCRdb mirrors the immuneACCESS table, restricted to in-frame sequences. Some clones are absent from its copies; in checked studies, under half trace to an unresolved V gene, and the reason for the others is unknown. V, J and clone size were drawn from that table, and D and trimming were deduced from the DNA. In this sample the table shows 2,500,000 or so clones, about 92% of which occur a single time. Around 0.14% of the sample is in the top ten clones.

The CDR1 and CDR2 encoded by the germline V gene (reference sequence) are SEHNR and FQNEAQ. The CDR3 numbers 15 residues from cysteine through phenylalanine. The entry retains the CDR3 DNA only, 45 bases that are in frame from base 1. V and J lose 3 bases and 5 bases, and a span of 14 bases separates them. On this clone: This receptor's antigen is unknown. No base quality information exists; no much larger clone differs at one position.

The TCR sequence derives from a man aged 18 to 29 in good health. The receptor chain draws on TRBV7-9 and TRBJ2-1; the D region may be TRBD1 or TRBD2, each matching 5 bases equally. Sequencing was done on a sample of naive CD4+ T cells sorted from blood. The cell subset or site label here, explained by the study, means: CD45RA+ positively selected. The DNA sequence is as follows: TGTGCCAGCAGCTTTGGGGGATACAATCACAATGAGCAGTTCTTC. It translates as CASSFGGYNHNEQFF.